This TCR beta chain was profiled in a study of T cells in localized non-small cell lung cancer. Sequencing was performed with immunoSEQ multiplex PCR; in TCRdb, only in-frame clones are kept and a portion is missing. The profile shows about 2,800 clones, about 15% of them singletons. Study-wide points: Adjacent lung was found to contain a median about 55 of the top 100 tumor clones. Overall survival was longer when the density of T cells in the blood was higher. Uninvolved adjacent lung showed peak T cell clonality, exceeding tumor. Sequencing, confined to only one tumor region, leaves heterogeneity possible.

This clone was seen a handful of times. Its antigen is not known. The sample consisted of lung tumor tissue, taken before any cancer treatment. This TCR came from a woman aged 40-75 years with stage II lung adenocarcinoma.

Written as DNA, the CDR3 is TGTGCCAGCAGCCAAGGTGCGTGGGAGCAGTTCTTC. Translated, it gives CASSQGAWEQFF. The rearrangement joins TRBV14 to TRBJ2-1; D uncertain. Germline V lookup: CDR1 SGHDN, CDR2 FVKESK. The CDR3 loop spans 12 amino acids. Trimming left V 1 base short and J 10 bases short, with 8 bases between.